This T cell receptor (beta chain) is from a study of CD8 T cells in Susac syndrome. Reverse transcription of about 0.45 to 1 ug RNA was carried out with random hexamers. TCRdb independently ran MiXCR on the immunoSEQ multiplex PCR reads; one entry per CDR3 protein. The sample shows fewer than 85,000 distinct CDR3 sequences, roughly 95% of them seen only once. Trimming left V 1 base short and J 4 bases short, with 16 bases between. This CDR3 contains 16 residues. Germline lookup yields CDR1 SGHAT and CDR2 FQNNGV. Input material: CD8+ T cells from PBMCs. This receptor was identified in a human donor with Susac syndrome. The chain links TRBV11-2 to TRBJ1-2, with a weak D call TRBD1 (6 bases). The CDR3 nucleotides are TGTGCCAGCAGCTTAGTAGAGGGGGGCGGTAGCTATGGCTACACCTTC. Translating it yields CASSLVEGGGSYGYTF.